This paragraph covers one T cell receptor beta chain sequence. The protocol was immunoSEQ multiplex PCR, while the TCRdb copy is restricted to in-frame clones and leaves out a portion. This sample has 95,000 to 150,000 clones, with around four fifths found just once. The data are from a study of blood T cell repertoires in COVID-19. Across the whole study: T cells, B-cell-depleted T cells, or PBMCs supplied cDNA or gDNA.

This TCR was recovered from a human donor in a cohort sampled during active COVID-19. Specimen: peripheral blood.

The CDR3 DNA is TGCGCCAGCGCGGGTGGCGATAGCACAGATACGCAGTATTTT. Its translation: CASAGGDSTDTQYF. The J gene is TRBJ2-3, the V gene TRBV5-1, with TRBD2 as a possible D gene (5 bases). There are 14 residues in the CDR3. V dropped 7 bases and J dropped 0 bases, with 12 bases sitting between them. Germline assignment: CDR1 SGHRS and CDR2 YFSETQ. Supplemented by reference TRBV5-1 and TRBJ2-3, the full variable domain reads KAGVTQTPRYLIKTRGQQVTLSCSPISGHRSVSWYQQTPGQGLQFLFEYFSETQRNKGNFPGRFSGRQFSNSRSEMNVSTLELGDSALYLCASAGGDSTDTQYFGPGTRLTVL.